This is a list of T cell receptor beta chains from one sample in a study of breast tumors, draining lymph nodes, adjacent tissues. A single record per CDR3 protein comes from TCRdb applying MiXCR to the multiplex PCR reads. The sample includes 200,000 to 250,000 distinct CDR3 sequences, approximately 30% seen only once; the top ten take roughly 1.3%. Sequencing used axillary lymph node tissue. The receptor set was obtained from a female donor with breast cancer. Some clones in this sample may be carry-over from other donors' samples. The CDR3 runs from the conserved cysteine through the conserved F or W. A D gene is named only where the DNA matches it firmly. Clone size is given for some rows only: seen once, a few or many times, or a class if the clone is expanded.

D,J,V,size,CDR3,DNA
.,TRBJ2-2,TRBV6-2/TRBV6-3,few,CASSHSIGLTNTGELFF,TGTGCCAGCAGTCACTCGATTGGGCTGACGAACACCGGGGAGCTGTTTTTT
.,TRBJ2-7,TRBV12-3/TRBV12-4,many,CASSLTQSSYEQYF,TGTGCCAGCAGTTTGACTCAGAGCTCCTACGAGCAGTACTTC
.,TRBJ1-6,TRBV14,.,CASSQGQTRDNSPLHF,TGTGCCAGCAGCCAAGGACAGACGAGAGATAATTCACCCCTCCACTTT
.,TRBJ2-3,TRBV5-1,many,CASSLGQAKSDTQYF,TGCGCCAGCAGCTTGGGGCAAGCGAAGTCCGATACGCAGTATTTT
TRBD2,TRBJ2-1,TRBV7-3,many,CASSLGLAPNEQFF,TGTGCCAGCAGCTTGGGACTAGCGCCCAATGAGCAGTTCTTC
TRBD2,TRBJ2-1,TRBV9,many,CASSESGISYNEQFF,TGTGCCAGCAGTGAAAGCGGGATCTCCTACAATGAGCAGTTCTTC
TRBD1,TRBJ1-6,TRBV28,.,CASSSNRGANSPLHF,TGTGCCAGCAGTTCGAACAGGGGAGCGAATTCACCCCTCCACTTT
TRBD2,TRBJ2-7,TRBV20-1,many,CSAKGLAGVYEQYF,TGCAGTGCAAAGGGACTAGCGGGAGTGTACGAGCAGTACTTC
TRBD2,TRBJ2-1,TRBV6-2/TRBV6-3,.,CASRLAGAWNEQFF,TGTGCCAGCCGACTAGCGGGAGCGTGGAATGAGCAGTTCTTC
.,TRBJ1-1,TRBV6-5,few,CASSPRGRNTEAFF,TGTGCCAGCAGTCCGAGGGGACGGAATACTGAAGCTTTCTTT
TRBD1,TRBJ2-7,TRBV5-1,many,CASSLGGGEGEQYF,TGCGCCAGCAGCTTGGGAGGGGGCGAAGGCGAGCAGTACTTC
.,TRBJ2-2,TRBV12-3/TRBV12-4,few,CVSRRNTGELFF,TGTGTCAGCAGGCGTAACACCGGGGAGCTGTTTTTT
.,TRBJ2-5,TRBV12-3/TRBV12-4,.,CASSLRSSYF,TGTGCCAGCAGTTTGAGGTCCAGCTACTTC
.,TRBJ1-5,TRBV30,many,CAWSGQGGQPQHF,TGTGCCTGGAGTGGGCAGGGAGGGCAGCCCCAGCATTTT
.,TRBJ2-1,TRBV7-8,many,CASSLVHTRGGEQFF,TGTGCCAGCAGCTTAGTACACACCCGAGGAGGTGAGCAGTTCTTC
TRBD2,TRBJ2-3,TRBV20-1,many,CSARPLSTSGRDTQYF,TGCAGTGCTAGACCTCTCTCGACTAGCGGGAGAGATACGCAGTATTTT
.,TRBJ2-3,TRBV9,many,CASSGDLTGTDTQYF,TGTGCCAGCAGCGGAGATTTGACAGGCACAGATACGCAGTATTTT
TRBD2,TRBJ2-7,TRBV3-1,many,CASSQAGGVDEQYF,TGTGCCAGCAGCCAAGCGGGAGGTGTGGACGAGCAGTACTTC